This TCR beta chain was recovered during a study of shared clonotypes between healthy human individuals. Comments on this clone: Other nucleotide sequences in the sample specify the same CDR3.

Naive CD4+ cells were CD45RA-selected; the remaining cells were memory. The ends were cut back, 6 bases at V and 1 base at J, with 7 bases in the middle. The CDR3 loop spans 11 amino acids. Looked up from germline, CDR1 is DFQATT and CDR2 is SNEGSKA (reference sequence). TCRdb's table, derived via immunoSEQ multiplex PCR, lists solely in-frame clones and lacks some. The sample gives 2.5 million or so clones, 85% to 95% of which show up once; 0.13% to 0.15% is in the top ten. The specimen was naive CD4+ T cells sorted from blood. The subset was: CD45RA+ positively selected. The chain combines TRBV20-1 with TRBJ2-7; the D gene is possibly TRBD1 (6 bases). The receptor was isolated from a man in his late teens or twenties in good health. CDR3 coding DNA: TGCAGTGCGAGGGGGTCCTACGAGCAGTACTTC. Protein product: CSARGSYEQYF.